The following is a T cell receptor (beta chain) sequence with its context. Germline CDR1 and CDR2: SGHTA and FQGNSA. Trimming cost V 9 bases and J 8 bases; bases outside gene matches: 8. The CDR3 is made up of 13 amino acids. This sample is drawn from a study of blood T cell repertoires in COVID-19. TCRdb's copy holds only in-frame clones and misses some; the assay was immunoSEQ multiplex PCR. The sample yields just over 150,000 clones, approximately 82% seen once. Sequenced input: peripheral blood. The sequence derives from a woman of 80 years or more with acute or convalescent COVID-19. The rearrangement joins TRBV7-2 to TRBJ2-2, with 8 bases lining up with TRBD1. The CDR3 nucleotides read TGTGCCAGTGAAACAGGGGGGCTGGGGGAGCTGTTTTTT. It is translated as CASETGGLGELFF. Supplemented by reference TRBV7-2 and TRBJ2-2, the full variable domain reads GAGVSQSPSNKVTEKGKDVELRCDPISGHTALYWYRQSLGQGLEFLIYFQGNSAPDKSGLPSDRFSAERTGGSVSTLTIQRTQQEDSAVYLCASETGGLGELFFGEGSRLTVL.